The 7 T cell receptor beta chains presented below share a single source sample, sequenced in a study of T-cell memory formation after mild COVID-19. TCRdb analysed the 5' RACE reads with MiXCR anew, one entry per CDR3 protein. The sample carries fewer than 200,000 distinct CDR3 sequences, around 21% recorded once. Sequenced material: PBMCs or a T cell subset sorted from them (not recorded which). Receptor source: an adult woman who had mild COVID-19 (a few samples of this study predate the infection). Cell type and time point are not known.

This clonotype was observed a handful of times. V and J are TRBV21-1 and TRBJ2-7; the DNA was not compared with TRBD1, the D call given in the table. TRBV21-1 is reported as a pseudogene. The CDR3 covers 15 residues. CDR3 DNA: TGTGCCAGCAGCTCCGCGGGACGACAGTCCTACGAGCAGTACTTC. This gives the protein CASSSAGRQSYEQYF.

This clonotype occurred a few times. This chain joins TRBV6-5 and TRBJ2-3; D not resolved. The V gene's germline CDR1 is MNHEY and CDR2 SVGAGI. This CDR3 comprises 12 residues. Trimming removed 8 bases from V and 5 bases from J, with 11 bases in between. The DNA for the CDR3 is TGTGCCAGCGGATACCCGGGAGATACGCAGTATTTT. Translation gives CASGYPGDTQYF.

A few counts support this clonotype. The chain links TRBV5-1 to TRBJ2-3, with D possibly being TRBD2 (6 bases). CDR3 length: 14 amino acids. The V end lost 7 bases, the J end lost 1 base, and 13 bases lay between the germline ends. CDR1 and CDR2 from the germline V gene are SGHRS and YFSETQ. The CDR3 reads CASDAGTRTDTQYF. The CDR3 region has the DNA TGCGCCAGCGACGCCGGGACTCGCACAGATACGCAGTATTTT.

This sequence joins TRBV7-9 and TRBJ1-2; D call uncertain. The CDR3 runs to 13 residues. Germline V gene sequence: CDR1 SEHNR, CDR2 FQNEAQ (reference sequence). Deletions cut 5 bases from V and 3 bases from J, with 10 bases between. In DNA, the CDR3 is TGTGCCAGCAGCACACGCAGAGACTATGGCTACACCTTC. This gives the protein CASSTRRDYGYTF.

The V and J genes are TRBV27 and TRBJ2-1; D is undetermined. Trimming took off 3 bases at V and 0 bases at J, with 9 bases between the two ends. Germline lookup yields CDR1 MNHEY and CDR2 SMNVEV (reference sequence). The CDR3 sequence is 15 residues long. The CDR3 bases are TGTGCCAGCAGTTTTACGGGTAGCTCCTACAATGAGCAGTTCTTC. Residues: CASSFTGSSYNEQFF.

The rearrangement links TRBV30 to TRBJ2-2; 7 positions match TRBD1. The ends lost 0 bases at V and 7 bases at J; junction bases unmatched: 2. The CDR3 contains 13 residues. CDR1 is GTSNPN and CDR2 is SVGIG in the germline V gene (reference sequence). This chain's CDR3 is CAWSVQGFGELFF. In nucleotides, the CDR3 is TGTGCCTGGAGTGTACAGGGGTTCGGGGAGCTGTTTTTT.

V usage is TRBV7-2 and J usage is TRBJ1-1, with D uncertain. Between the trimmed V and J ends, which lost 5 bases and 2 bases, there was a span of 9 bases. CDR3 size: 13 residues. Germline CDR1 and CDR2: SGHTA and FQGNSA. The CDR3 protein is CASSPSANTEAFF. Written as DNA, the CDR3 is TGTGCCAGCAGCCCGTCGGCCAACACTGAAGCTTTCTTT.